These 10 T cell receptor beta chains were sequenced from one sample in a study of blood T cell repertoires in COVID-19. TCRdb's copy holds only in-frame clones and misses some; the assay was immunoSEQ multiplex PCR. The sample lists roughly 60,000 clones, roughly 90% seen once, with about 9.5% in the top ten. Sequenced: peripheral blood. Receptors originate from a human donor with acute or convalescent COVID-19. The donor label of this sample is uncertain.

This clone came up a few times. The CDR3 protein is CASRRGTGVLEKLFF. CDR3 nucleotide sequence: TGCGCCAGCCGTAGAGGGACAGGGGTTTTGGAAAAACTGTTTTTT. This chain connects TRBV5-1 to TRBJ1-4; 10 bases line up with TRBD1. The V gene end was trimmed by 7 bases and the J gene end by 8 bases; junction bases not matched to a gene: 11. The CDR3 covers 15 residues. In germline, CDR1 is SGHRS, CDR2 YFSETQ. Supplemented by reference TRBV5-1 and TRBJ1-4, the full variable domain reads KAGVTQTPRYLIKTRGQQVTLSCSPISGHRSVSWYQQTPGQGLQFLFEYFSETQRNKGNFPGRFSGRQFSNSRSEMNVSTLELGDSALYLCASRRGTGVLEKLFFGSGTQLSVL.

V and J are TRBV28 and TRBJ2-7; 12 bases map to TRBD2. After removal of 6 bases from V and 5 bases from J, the junction contained 8 bases not matched to a gene. The germline V gene has CDR1 MDHEN and CDR2 SYDVKM. There are 15 residues in the CDR3. The DNA for the CDR3 is TGTGCCAGCAGCACCGGACTAGCGGGATATAACGAGCAGTACTTC. Amino acid sequence: CASSTGLAGYNEQYF.

This clone showed up just a few times. The chain links TRBV19 to TRBJ2-7; unclear D gene. The CDR3 contains 14 residues. Germline V lookup: CDR1 LNHDA, CDR2 SQIVND (reference sequence). Trimming left V 0 bases short and J 4 bases short, with 10 bases between. The CDR3 DNA follows: TGTGCCAGTAGTATAGATCTTGGTAGTTACGAGCAGTACTTC. Translated: CASSIDLGSYEQYF.

In this sample, this clone turned up once. The V gene is TRBV6-2 or TRBV6-3, the J gene TRBJ2-7; 11 bases map to TRBD2. Germline trimming cut 0 bases from V and 3 bases from J; bases unmatched to any gene: 4. This CDR3 comprises 16 residues. CDR1 and CDR2 (germline): MNHEY, SVGEGT. The DNA for the CDR3 is TGTGCCAGCAGTTACTCTATCGGGACTAGCGGCTACGAGCAGTACGTC. It yields the protein CASSYSIGTSGYEQYV.

This sequence joins TRBV6-6 and TRBJ2-5; perhaps TRBD1 as D (6 bases). The CDR3 is 15 residues long. CDR1 is MNHNY, CDR2 SVGAGI, per germline (reference sequence). The V gene lost 2 bases and the J gene lost 2 bases, with 12 bases spanning the gap. The CDR3 DNA reads as TGTGCCAGCAGTTACAACAGTCAGGGGCAAGAGACCCAGTACTTC. This encodes CASSYNSQGQETQYF.

The rearrangement joins TRBV6-6 to TRBJ2-3; 12 nucleotides align to TRBD2. Germline CDR1 is MNHNY and CDR2 is SVGAGI (reference sequence). V was clipped by 5 bases and J by 3 bases; unmatched bases: 15. This CDR3 region has 19 residues. The CDR3 sequence is CASSRGVTGLAGITDTQYF. The CDR3 DNA follows: TGTGCCAGCAGTCGAGGGGTTACCGGACTAGCGGGAATTACAGATACGCAGTATTTT.

The chain couples TRBV5-1 to TRBJ2-2; perhaps TRBD2 as D (5 bases). CDR1 is SGHRS and CDR2 is YFSETQ in the germline V gene. This CDR3 comprises 17 residues. The ends were cut back, 0 bases at V and 1 base at J, with 13 bases in the middle. As DNA, the CDR3 is TGCGCCAGCAGCTTGGGTCCTCGAGCGGTGAACACCGGGGAGCTGTTTTTT. Translation: CASSLGPRAVNTGELFF.

This sequence joins TRBV3-1 (or the pseudogene TRBV3-2) and TRBJ1-1; D is possibly TRBD1 (6 bases). The V end was cut by 0 bases, the J end by 3 bases, with 8 bases between. In germline, CDR1 is LGHDT, CDR2 YNNKEL (reference sequence). The CDR3 loop spans 14 amino acids. The CDR3 sequence is CASSQEYRDTEAFF. The CDR3 nucleotides are TGTGCCAGCAGCCAAGAATACAGGGACACTGAAGCTTTCTTT.

V gene TRBV6-4 combines with J gene TRBJ1-1; 10 bases line up with TRBD1. J was trimmed by 2 bases and V by 4 bases; bases with no gene match: 4. Germline values: CDR1 MRHNA, CDR2 SNTAGT. The CDR3 extends over 15 amino acids. CDR3 nucleotides: TGTGCCAGCAGTGTCGAGACAGGGGGCAACACTGAAGCTTTCTTT. Translated: CASSVETGGNTEAFF.

This clone was recorded a few times. This rearrangement joins TRBV24-1 to TRBJ2-3; no clear D gene. The V end lost 4 bases, the J end lost 1 base, and 11 bases lay between the germline ends. This CDR3 contains 15 residues. The germline V gene encodes CDR1 KGHDR and CDR2 SFDVKD. DNA of the CDR3: TGTGCCACCAGTGACTCGACTGTTGGCACAGATACGCAGTATTTT. Residues: CATSDSTVGTDTQYF.